A single sample is the source of the 22 T cell receptor beta chains below, sequenced in a study of cytomegalovirus exposure and HLA in healthy donors. The PCR had 60 Vbeta and 13 Jbeta primers. Generated by immunoSEQ multiplex PCR, the TCRdb table keeps only in-frame clones and is missing some. This table has some 140,000 clones, 60% to 75% appearing once. What was sequenced was PBMCs. Receptor source: a young man in good health and CMV-seronegative.

J is TRBJ1-1 and V is TRBV13; D is possibly TRBD1 (5 bases). The germline V gene has CDR1 PRHDT and CDR2 FYEKMQ (reference sequence). Trimming stripped 5 bases from V and 1 base from J, with 8 bases between. The CDR3 spans 13 residues. The DNA of the CDR3 is TGTGCCAGCAGCCTTCAGGGGAACACTGAAGCTTTCTTT. Amino acid sequence: CASSLQGNTEAFF.

The J gene is TRBJ1-2, the V gene TRBV19; D may be TRBD1 (6 bases). Germline V CDR1 and CDR2: LNHDA, SQIVND (reference sequence). With 3 bases removed from V and 8 bases from J, the gap between germline ends came to 13 bases. This CDR3 comprises 13 residues. The CDR3 region has the DNA TGTGCCAGTAGTATCACCAAGGGGGAAGGCTACACCTTC. This codes for CASSITKGEGYTF.

Written as DNA, the CDR3 is TGTGCCAGCAGACGACAAATTTCTGGAAACACCATATATTTT. Translated, it gives CASRRQISGNTIYF. V and J are TRBV6-5 and TRBJ1-3; D unclear. Trimming stripped 6 bases from V and 1 base from J, with 10 bases between. Per germline, CDR1 MNHEY and CDR2 SVGAGI. The length of the CDR3 is 14 residues.

This rearrangement joins TRBV28 to TRBJ2-1, with a tentative D call TRBD2 (5 bases). CDR1 and CDR2 (germline): MDHEN, SYDVKM. This CDR3 spans 16 amino acids. Trimming removed 4 bases from V and 0 bases from J, with 13 bases in between. The CDR3 region has the DNA TGTGCCAGCAGTTCGTCCGGGGAGAGCTCCTACAATGAGCAGTTCTTC. As protein: CASSSSGESSYNEQFF. Full variable domain (remainder filled in from reference TRBV28 and TRBJ2-1): DVKVTQSSRYLVKRTGEKVFLECVQDMDHENMFWYRQDPGLGLRLIYFSYDVKMKEKGDIPEGYSVSREKKERFSLILESASTNQTSMYLCASSSSGESSYNEQFFGPGTRLTVL.

The chain couples TRBV7-3 to TRBJ1-2; 12 bases are a match to TRBD1. The V gene end was trimmed by 5 bases and the J gene end by 7 bases; junction bases not matched to a gene: 8. The CDR3 has 15 residues. Germline-derived CDR1 and CDR2 are SGHTA and FQGTGA. The CDR3 here is CASSPTGQGAAGYTF. CDR3 DNA: TGTGCCAGCAGCCCGACGGGACAGGGGGCTGCTGGCTACACCTTC.

The chain has TRBV10-3 and TRBJ1-2; D perhaps matches TRBD1 (6 bases). CDR1 is ENHRY, CDR2 SYGVKD, per germline. CDR3 length: 13 residues. The V end lost 7 bases, the J end lost 4 bases, and 13 bases lay between the germline ends. The CDR3 DNA follows: TGTGCCATCAAGGCAGGGGTCCTCTATGGCTACACCTTC. Its protein product is CAIKAGVLYGYTF.

The rearrangement joins TRBV14 to TRBJ2-7; D unclear. V lost 1 base and J 3 bases, leaving 7 bases between the germline ends. Germline V gene lookup returns CDR1 SGHDN and CDR2 FVKESK. This CDR3 spans 13 amino acids. In DNA, the CDR3 is TGTGCCAGCAGCCAAGGGTTGGGCTACGAGCAGTACGTC. This translates into CASSQGLGYEQYV.

This rearrangement joins TRBV9 to TRBJ1-2; 11 bases fit TRBD1. This CDR3 region has 16 residues. The junction had 5 bases not matched to a gene; V was cut back by 0 bases and J by 4 bases. Germline V CDR1 and CDR2: SGDLS, YYNGEE. CDR3 protein: CASSVAVGTGGYGYTF. The CDR3 DNA sequence: TGTGCCAGCAGCGTAGCTGTCGGGACAGGGGGCTATGGCTACACCTTC.

This clone was observed a handful of times. The genes are TRBV2 and TRBJ1-6; TRBD1 aligns across 10 bases. With 5 bases clipped from V and 10 bases from J, the junction kept 8 bases outside the gene matches. CDR3 length: 15 residues. CDR1 SNHLY and CDR2 FYNNEI come from the germline V gene. Written as DNA, the CDR3 is TGTGCCAGCAGTATGACCGGGACAGGGGCGTCACCCCTCCACTTT. This translates into CASSMTGTGASPLHF.

The gene calls are TRBV9 and TRBJ1-1, with a weak D call TRBD1 (5 bases). The CDR3 consists of 15 residues. Germline loops: CDR1 SGDLS, CDR2 YYNGEE. V lost 4 bases to trimming and J lost 6 bases, with 19 bases between them. The CDR3 DNA reads TGTGCCAGCAGCCCCATGGGGGGAGAGAGTCCTGAAGCTTTCTTT. Amino acids: CASSPMGGESPEAFF.

V and J are TRBV29-1 and TRBJ2-7, with a weak D call TRBD1 (7 bases). Germline-derived CDR1 and CDR2 are SQVTM and ANQGSEA. This CDR3 has 15 amino acids. Deletions cut 3 bases from V and 1 base from J, with 16 bases between. Written as DNA, the CDR3 is TGCAGCGTTGATGCACTGGCAGGGGGGTCCTACGAGCAGTACTTC. Amino acid sequence: CSVDALAGGSYEQYF.

The J gene is TRBJ1-6, the V gene TRBV10-3, with D possibly being TRBD1 (5 bases). V shed 0 bases and J shed 11 bases, with 17 bases lying between them. This CDR3 has 16 residues. CDR1 and CDR2 (germline): ENHRY, SYGVKD. In nucleotides, the CDR3 is TGTGCCATCAGTGAGTCAGGGGTTGCCCATGAGCCACCCCTCCACTTT. Amino acid sequence: CAISESGVAHEPPLHF.

This clone was observed a handful of times. The chain uses TRBV13 and TRBJ2-1; 10 bases are shared with TRBD1. The V segment lost 5 bases and the J segment 8 bases; nucleotides outside the gene matches: 12. Germline V gene sequence: CDR1 PRHDT, CDR2 FYEKMQ (reference sequence). The CDR3 extends over 16 amino acids. CDR3 nucleotides: TGTGCCAGCAGCCACTCTACCGGGACAGGGGAGGATGAGCAGTTCTTC. Protein product: CASSHSTGTGEDEQFF.

This clone came up a few times. Other DNA sequences within the sample encode an identical CDR3. This chain joins TRBV6-4 and TRBJ2-3, with 12 bases that match TRBD2. The CDR3 spans 15 residues. Losses at the gene ends were 4 bases for V and 3 bases for J; bases not matched to a gene: 2. Germline assignment: CDR1 MRHNA and CDR2 SNTAGT. The CDR3, as DNA: TGTGCCAGCAGTGTCCTAGCGGGGGGGACAGATACGCAGTATTTT. Translated, it gives CASSVLAGGTDTQYF.

The rearrangement uses TRBV7-8 and TRBJ1-6; TRBD1 matches at 9 bases. The CDR3 has 16 amino acids. Trimming cost V 3 bases and J 7 bases; bases outside gene matches: 7. Germline assignment: CDR1 SGHVS and CDR2 FQNEAQ. The CDR3 DNA reads as TGTGCCAGCAGCTTTATGCGGGACAGGGTGAATTCACCCCTCCACTTT. It translates to CASSFMRDRVNSPLHF.

The chain uses TRBV30 and TRBJ2-7; 8 bases agree with TRBD2. The V gene's germline CDR1 is GTSNPN and CDR2 SVGIG (reference sequence). V trimming: 1 base; J trimming: 3 bases; junction bases outside the gene matches: 5. The CDR3 has 14 residues. As DNA, the CDR3 is TGTGCCTGGAGTGGGCTAGCGGGCTTCTACGAGCAGTACTTC. Translation gives CAWSGLAGFYEQYF.

The rearrangement uses TRBV4-1 and TRBJ1-2; D not certain. The V and J ends lost 3 bases and 2 bases respectively, with 16 bases between them. The CDR3 loop spans 16 amino acids. Germline CDR1 reads MGHRA; CDR2 reads YSYEKL. CDR3 nucleotide sequence: TGCGCCAGCAGCCAGGAACCATTGTCCGGGAACTATGGCTACACCTTC. This translates into CASSQEPLSGNYGYTF.

This clone turned up a few times. The J gene is TRBJ2-1, the V gene TRBV7-3; D remains unclear. The germline gives CDR1 SGHTA, CDR2 FQGTGA. Trimming removed 4 bases from V and 6 bases from J, with 4 bases in between. The CDR3 runs to 11 residues. This chain's CDR3 is CASSYSNEQFF. The CDR3 DNA follows: TGTGCCAGCAGCTATAGCAATGAGCAGTTCTTC.

CDR3 amino acids: CASSYNPRGTEAFF. The CDR3 DNA reads TGTGCCAGCAGTTACAATCCCCGGGGGACTGAAGCTTTCTTT. V and J are TRBV6-5 and TRBJ1-1; D possibly corresponds to TRBD1 (5 bases). Germline V gene data show CDR1 as MNHEY and CDR2 as SVGAGI. Trimming cost V 2 bases and J 5 bases, with 12 bases left between them. CDR3 length: 14 amino acids.

J is TRBJ1-3 and V is TRBV10-3, with D possibly matching TRBD1 (5 bases). The germline V and J ends were trimmed by 7 bases and 0 bases, with 10 bases remaining between them. In germline, CDR1 is ENHRY, CDR2 SYGVKD. The CDR3 is 14 residues long. CDR3 residues: CAINSGNSGNTIYF. The CDR3 nucleotides are TGTGCCATCAATTCAGGGAACTCTGGAAACACCATATATTTT.

The rearrangement links TRBV5-1 to TRBJ1-2; possible D gene TRBD1, 6 bases. The CDR3 extends over 12 amino acids. V was cut by 1 base and J by 7 bases, with 8 bases left in between. CDR1 is SGHRS and CDR2 is YFSETQ in the germline V gene. Written as DNA, the CDR3 is TGCGCCAGCAGCTTGACAGGGAGTGGCTACACCTTC. This sequence encodes CASSLTGSGYTF.

This rearrangement joins TRBV20-1 to TRBJ1-2; D is uncertain. The germline V and J ends were trimmed by 3 bases and 7 bases, with 3 bases remaining between them. The germline gives CDR1 DFQATT, CDR2 SNEGSKA (reference sequence). The CDR3 is made up of 9 amino acids. DNA of the CDR3: TGCAGTGCTAGCGGTGGCTACACCTTC. Translation gives CSASGGYTF.